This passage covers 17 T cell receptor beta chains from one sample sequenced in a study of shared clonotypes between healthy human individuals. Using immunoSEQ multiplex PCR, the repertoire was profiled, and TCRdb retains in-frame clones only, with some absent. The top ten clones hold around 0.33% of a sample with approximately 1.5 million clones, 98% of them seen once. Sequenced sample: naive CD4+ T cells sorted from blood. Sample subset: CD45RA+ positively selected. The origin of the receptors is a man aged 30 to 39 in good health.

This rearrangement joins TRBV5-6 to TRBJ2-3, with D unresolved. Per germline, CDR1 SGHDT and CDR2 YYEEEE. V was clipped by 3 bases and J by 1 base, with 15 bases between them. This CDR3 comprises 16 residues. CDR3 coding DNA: TGTGCCAGCAGCTCCCCAGGAAGATACGGCACAGATACGCAGTATTTT. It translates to CASSSPGRYGTDTQYF. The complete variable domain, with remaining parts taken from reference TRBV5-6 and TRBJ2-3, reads DAGVTQSPTHLIKTRGQQVTLRCSPKSGHDTVSWYQQALGQGPQFIFQYYEEEERQRGNFPDRFSGHQFPNYSSELNVNALLLGDSALYLCASSSPGRYGTDTQYFGPGTRLTVL.

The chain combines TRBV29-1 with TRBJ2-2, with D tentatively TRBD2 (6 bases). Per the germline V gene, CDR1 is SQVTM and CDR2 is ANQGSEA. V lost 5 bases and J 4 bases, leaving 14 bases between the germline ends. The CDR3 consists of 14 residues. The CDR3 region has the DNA TGCAGCGTTCCCATAGCGGTCCCCACCGGGGAGCTGTTTTTT. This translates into CSVPIAVPTGELFF.

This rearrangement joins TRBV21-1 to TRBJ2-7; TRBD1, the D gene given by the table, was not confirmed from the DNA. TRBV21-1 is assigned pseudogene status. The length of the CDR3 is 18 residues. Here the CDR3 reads CASSNGGFAADRGYEQYF. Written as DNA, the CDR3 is TGTGCCAGCAGCAATGGTGGCTTTGCAGCGGACAGGGGTTACGAGCAGTACTTC.

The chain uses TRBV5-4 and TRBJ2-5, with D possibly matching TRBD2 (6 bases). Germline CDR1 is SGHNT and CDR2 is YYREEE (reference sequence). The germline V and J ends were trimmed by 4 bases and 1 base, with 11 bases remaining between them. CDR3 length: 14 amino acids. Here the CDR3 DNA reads TGTGCCAGCAGCCCCCGGGACTTCCAAGAGACCCAGTACTTC. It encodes CASSPRDFQETQYF.

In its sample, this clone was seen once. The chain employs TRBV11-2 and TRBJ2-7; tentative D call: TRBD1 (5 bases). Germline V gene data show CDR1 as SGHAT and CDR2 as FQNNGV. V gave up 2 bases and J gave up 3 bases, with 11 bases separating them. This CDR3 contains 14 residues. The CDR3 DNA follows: TGTGCCAGCAGCTTAACAGACAGACACTACGAGCAGTACTTC. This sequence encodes CASSLTDRHYEQYF.

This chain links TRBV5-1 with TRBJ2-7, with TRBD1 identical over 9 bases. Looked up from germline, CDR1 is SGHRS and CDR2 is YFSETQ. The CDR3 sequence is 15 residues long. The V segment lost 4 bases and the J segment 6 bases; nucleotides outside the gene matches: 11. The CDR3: CASSLLTGGFLEQYF. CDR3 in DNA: TGCGCCAGCAGCCTCTTGACAGGGGGTTTCCTCGAGCAGTACTTC.

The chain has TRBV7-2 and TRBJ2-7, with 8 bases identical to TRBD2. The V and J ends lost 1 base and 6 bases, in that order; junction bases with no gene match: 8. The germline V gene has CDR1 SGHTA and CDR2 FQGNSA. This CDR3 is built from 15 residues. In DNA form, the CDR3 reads TGTGCCAGCAGCTTAGAAAGCGGGAGAATCTCCGAGCAGTACTTC. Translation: CASSLESGRISEQYF. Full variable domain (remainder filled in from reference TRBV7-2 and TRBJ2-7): GAGVSQSPSNKVTEKGKDVELRCDPISGHTALYWYRQSLGQGLEFLIYFQGNSAPDKSGLPSDRFSAERTGGSVSTLTIQRTQQEDSAVYLCASSLESGRISEQYFGPGTRLTVT.

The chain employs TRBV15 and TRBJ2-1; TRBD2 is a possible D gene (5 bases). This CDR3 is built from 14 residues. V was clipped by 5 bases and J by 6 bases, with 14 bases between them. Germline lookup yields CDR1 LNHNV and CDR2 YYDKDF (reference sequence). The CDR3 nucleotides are TGTGCCACCAGCCTAGCTGGGATACGCAATGAGCAGTTCTTC. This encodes CATSLAGIRNEQFF. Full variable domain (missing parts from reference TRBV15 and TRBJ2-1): DAMVIQNPRYQVTQFGKPVTLSCSQTLNHNVMYWYQQKSSQAPKLLFHYYDKDFNNEADTPDNFQSRRPNTSFCFLDIRSPGLGDTAMYLCATSLAGIRNEQFFGPGTRLTVL.

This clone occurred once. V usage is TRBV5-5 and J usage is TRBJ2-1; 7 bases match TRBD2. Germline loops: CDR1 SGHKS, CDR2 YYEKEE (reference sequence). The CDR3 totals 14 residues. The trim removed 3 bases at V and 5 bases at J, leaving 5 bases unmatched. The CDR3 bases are TGTGCCAGCAGCTCGACCAGCGGGGACAATGAGCAGTTCTTC. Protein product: CASSSTSGDNEQFF.

CDR3 DNA sequence: TGTGCCAGCAGTATACGGAAGGACCACTACGAGCAGTACTTC. It specifies CASSIRKDHYEQYF. The V gene is TRBV7-9, the J gene TRBJ2-7; D remains unclear. The V end lost 6 bases, the J end lost 3 bases, and 15 bases lay between the germline ends. Germline CDR1 and CDR2: SEHNR and FQNEAQ (reference sequence). CDR3 size: 14 residues.

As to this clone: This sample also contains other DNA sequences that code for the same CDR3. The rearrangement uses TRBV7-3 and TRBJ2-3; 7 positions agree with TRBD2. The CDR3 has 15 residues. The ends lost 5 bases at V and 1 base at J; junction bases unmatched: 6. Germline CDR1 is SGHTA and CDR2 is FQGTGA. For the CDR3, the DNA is TGTGCCAGCAGCCCCTTGGCGGGGGGCACAGATACGCAGTATTTT. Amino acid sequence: CASSPLAGGTDTQYF.

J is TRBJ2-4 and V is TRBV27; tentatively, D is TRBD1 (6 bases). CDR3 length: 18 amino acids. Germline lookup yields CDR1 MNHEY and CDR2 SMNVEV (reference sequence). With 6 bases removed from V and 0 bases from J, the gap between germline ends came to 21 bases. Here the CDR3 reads CASRVSNRVDRAKNIQYF. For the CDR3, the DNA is TGTGCCAGCAGAGTATCCAACAGGGTTGACCGAGCCAAAAACATTCAGTACTTC.

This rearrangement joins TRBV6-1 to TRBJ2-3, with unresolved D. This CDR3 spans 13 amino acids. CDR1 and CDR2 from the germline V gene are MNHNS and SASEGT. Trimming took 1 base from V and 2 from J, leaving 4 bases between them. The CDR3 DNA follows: TGTGCCAGCAGTGAAGAGAACACAGATACGCAGTATTTT. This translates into CASSEENTDTQYF.

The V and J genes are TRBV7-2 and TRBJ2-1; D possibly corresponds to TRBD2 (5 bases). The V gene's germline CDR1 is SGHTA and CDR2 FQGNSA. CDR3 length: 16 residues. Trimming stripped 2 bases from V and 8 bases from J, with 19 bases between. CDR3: CASSLPGLDRRDEQFF. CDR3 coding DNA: TGTGCCAGCAGCTTACCAGGACTCGACCGAAGGGATGAGCAGTTCTTC.

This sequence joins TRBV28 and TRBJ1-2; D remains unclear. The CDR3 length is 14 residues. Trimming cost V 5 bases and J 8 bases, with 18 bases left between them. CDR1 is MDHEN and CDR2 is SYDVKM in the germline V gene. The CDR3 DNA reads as TGTGCCAGCAGTACCAATCCCCTTTCCCGCGGCTACACCTTC. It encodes CASSTNPLSRGYTF.

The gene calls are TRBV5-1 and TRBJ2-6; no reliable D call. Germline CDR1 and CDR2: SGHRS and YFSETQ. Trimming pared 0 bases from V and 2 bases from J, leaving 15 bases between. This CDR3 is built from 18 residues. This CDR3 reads CASSLAGLTSAGANVLTF. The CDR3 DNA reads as TGCGCCAGCAGCTTGGCGGGCCTAACGTCAGCTGGGGCCAACGTCCTGACTTTC.

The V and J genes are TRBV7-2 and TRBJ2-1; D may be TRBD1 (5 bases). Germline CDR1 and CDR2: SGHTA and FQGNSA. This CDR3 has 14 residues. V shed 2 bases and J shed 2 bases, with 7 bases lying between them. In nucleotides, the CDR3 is TGTGCCAGCAGCTTAAGGGGCCCCTACAATGAGCAGTTCTTC. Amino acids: CASSLRGPYNEQFF.